The sequence of this T cell receptor (beta chain) was determined in a study of blood T cell repertoires in COVID-19. The germline V gene encodes CDR1 SNHLY and CDR2 FYNNEI. With 5 bases removed from V and 4 bases from J, the gap between germline ends came to 18 bases. The CDR3 has 15 residues. The method was immunoSEQ multiplex PCR; TCRdb's version includes in-frame clones alone and lacks a portion of them. The sample includes 65,000 to 75,000 clones, approximately 92% of them seen just once. This rearrangement joins TRBV2 to TRBJ2-7; D is perhaps TRBD2 (7 bases). Sample: peripheral blood. The source of this sequence is a woman aged 45-59 years with active COVID-19. The CDR3 nucleotides read TGTGCCAGCAGTCGATGGGGGGGCGGTGAATACGAGCAGTACTTC. It codes for CASSRWGGGEYEQYF.